This T cell receptor (beta chain) is from a study of cytomegalovirus exposure and HLA in healthy donors. Background on the study: Around 80 million unique TCR sequences came from HLA-typed donors in an early release. General observations from the study: The classifier reportedly diagnosed cytomegalovirus status with high specificity and sensitivity. A later analysis appeared to link common viral pathogens to several of the most significant clusters. In a later analysis, across HLA loci, associated TCR counts were highest for DRB1, lowest for HLA-C.

The PCR used 60 Vbeta and 13 Jbeta primers. The data were produced by immunoSEQ multiplex PCR, yet TCRdb's version contains in-frame clones alone and is incomplete. The sample has 150,000 to 200,000 clones; 70% to 80% are singletons. For this clone: As yet, its antigen is unknown.

This CDR3 is built from 17 residues. V trimming: 0 bases; J trimming: 0 bases; junction bases outside the gene matches: 4. Looked up from germline, CDR1 is MGHRA and CDR2 is YSYEKL. The sequencing input was PBMCs. V is TRBV4-1 and J is TRBJ2-3; 9 nucleotides line up with TRBD2. This sequence was found in a woman aged 40-49 years in good health and CMV-seronegative. This chain's CDR3 is CASSQDAAGGSTDTQYF. The CDR3 DNA reads TGCGCCAGCAGCCAAGATGCAGCGGGGGGTAGCACAGATACGCAGTATTTT.